This T cell receptor beta chain was captured by sequencing in a study of Tregs in tolerant kidney transplant recipients. Unstimulated Tregs (CD4+CD25+CD127-) and CD4+CD25- non-Tregs were sorted from PBMCs. Some clones are missing from TCRdb's copy, which holds only in-frame ones; the method was immunoSEQ multiplex PCR. In the table there are 70,000 to 95,000 clones, roughly 90% of which are singletons. Trimming removed 6 bases from V and 5 bases from J; junction bases left unmatched: 5. Per germline, CDR1 MDHEN and CDR2 SYDVKM. The CDR3 covers 14 residues. A single count supports this clone. This sequence was found in a human donor who received a combined kidney and bone marrow transplant. This specimen consisted of Tregs from blood, obtained before the transplant. This chain links TRBV28 with TRBJ1-4; 8 nucleotides agree with TRBD1. This CDR3 is CASRIPGGNEKLFF. The CDR3 DNA reads as TGTGCCAGCAGAATACCAGGGGGCAATGAAAAACTGTTTTTT.